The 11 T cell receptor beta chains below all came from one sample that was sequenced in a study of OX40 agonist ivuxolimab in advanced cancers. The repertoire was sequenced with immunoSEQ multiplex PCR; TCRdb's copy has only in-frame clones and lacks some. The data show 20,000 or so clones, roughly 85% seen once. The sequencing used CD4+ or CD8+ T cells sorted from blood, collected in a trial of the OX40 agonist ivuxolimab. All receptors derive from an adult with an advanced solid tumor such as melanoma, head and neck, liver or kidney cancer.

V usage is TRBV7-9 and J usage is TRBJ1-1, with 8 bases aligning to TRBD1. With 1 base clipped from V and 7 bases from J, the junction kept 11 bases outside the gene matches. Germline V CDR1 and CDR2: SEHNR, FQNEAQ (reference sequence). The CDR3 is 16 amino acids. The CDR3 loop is CASSLVRAGGEGEAFF. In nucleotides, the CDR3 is TGTGCCAGCAGCTTAGTTCGGGCAGGGGGCGAGGGTGAAGCTTTCTTT.

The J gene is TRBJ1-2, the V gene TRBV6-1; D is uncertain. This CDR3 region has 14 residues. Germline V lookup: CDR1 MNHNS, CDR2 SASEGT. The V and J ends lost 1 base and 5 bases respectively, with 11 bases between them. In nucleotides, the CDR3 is TGTGCCAGCAGTGAAGACCGGTCTTGGTATGGCTACACCTTC. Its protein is CASSEDRSWYGYTF.

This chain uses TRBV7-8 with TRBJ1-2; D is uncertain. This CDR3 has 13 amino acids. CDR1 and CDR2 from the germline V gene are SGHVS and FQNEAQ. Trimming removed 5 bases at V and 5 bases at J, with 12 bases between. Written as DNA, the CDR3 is TGTGCCAGCAGCCATGGGGAGGGTTATGGCTACACCTTC. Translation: CASSHGEGYGYTF.

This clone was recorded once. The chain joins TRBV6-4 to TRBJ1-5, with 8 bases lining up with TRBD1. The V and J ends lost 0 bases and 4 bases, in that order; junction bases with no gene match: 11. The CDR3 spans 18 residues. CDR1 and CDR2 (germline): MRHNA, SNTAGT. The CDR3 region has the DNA TGTGCCAGCAGTGACTCGATTCCCATGACAGGGGAAAATCAGCCCCAGCATTTT. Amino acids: CASSDSIPMTGENQPQHF.

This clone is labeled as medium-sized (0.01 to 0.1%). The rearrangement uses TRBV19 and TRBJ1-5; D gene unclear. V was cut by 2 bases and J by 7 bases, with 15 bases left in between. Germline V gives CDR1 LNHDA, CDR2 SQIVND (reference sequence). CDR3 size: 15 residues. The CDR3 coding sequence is TGTGCCAGTAGTATAATGGAGGGAGGGAGGCAGCCCCAGCATTTT. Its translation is CASSIMEGGRQPQHF.

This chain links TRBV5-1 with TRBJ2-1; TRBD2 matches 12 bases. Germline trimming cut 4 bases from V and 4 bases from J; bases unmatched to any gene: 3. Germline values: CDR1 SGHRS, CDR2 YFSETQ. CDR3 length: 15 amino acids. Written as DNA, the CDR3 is TGCGCCAGCAGCCTAGCGGGAGGGGTTTACAATGAGCAGTTCTTC. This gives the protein CASSLAGGVYNEQFF.

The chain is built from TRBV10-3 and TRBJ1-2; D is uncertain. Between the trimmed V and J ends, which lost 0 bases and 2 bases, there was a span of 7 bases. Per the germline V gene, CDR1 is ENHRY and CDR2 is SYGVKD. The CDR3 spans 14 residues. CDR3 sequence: CAISESVANYGYTF. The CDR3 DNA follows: TGTGCCATCAGTGAGTCGGTGGCAAACTATGGCTACACCTTC.

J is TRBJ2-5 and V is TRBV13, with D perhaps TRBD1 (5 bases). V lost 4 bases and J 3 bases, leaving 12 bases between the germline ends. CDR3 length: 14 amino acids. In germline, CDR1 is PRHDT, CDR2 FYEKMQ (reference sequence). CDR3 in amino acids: CASSSPGSEETQYF. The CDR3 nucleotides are TGTGCCAGCAGCTCCCCAGGGTCGGAAGAGACCCAGTACTTC.

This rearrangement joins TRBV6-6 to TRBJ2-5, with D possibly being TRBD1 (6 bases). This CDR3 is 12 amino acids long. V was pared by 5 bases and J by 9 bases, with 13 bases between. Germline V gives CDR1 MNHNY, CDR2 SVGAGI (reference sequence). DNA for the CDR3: TGTGCCAGCAGTGACCTGGGGGCGGCCCAGTACTTC. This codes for CASSDLGAAQYF.

The CDR3 region is CASSLTRRGNIQYF. The DNA of the CDR3 is TGTGCCAGCAGCCTAACCCGGAGGGGAAACATTCAGTACTTC. The gene calls are TRBV7-9 and TRBJ2-4, with a possible D match to TRBD2 (6 bases). CDR3 length: 14 residues. Germline V lookup: CDR1 SEHNR, CDR2 FQNEAQ (reference sequence). The germline V and J ends were trimmed by 5 bases and 6 bases, with 14 bases remaining between them.

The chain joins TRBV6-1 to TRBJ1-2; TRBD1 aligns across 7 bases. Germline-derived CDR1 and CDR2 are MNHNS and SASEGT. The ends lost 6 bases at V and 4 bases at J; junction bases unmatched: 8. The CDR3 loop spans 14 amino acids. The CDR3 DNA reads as TGTGCCAGCAGCACAGGGGCCAAATCCTATGGCTACACCTTC. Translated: CASSTGAKSYGYTF.